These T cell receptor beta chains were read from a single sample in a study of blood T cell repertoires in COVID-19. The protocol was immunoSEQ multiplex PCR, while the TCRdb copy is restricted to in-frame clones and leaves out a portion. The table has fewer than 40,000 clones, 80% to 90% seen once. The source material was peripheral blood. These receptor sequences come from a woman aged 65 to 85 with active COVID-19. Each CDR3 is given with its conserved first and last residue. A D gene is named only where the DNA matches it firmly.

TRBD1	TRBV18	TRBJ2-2	CASSGTGGRTGELFF
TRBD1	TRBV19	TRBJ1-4	CASSSDRGGTNEKLFF
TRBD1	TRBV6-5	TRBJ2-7	CASRRGTGTYEQYF
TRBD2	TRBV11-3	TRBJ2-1	CASSTLAGGANEQFF
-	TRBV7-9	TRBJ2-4	CASSPGSSQSGIQYF
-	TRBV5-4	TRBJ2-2	CASSLAGQGFPGELFF
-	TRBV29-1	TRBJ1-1	CSVDPAPGGTEAFF
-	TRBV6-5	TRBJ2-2	CASTTRGRAGELFF
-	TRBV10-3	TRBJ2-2	CATSDGDTGELFF
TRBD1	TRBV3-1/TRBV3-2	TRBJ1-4	CASMRQGDEKLFF
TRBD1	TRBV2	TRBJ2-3	CASSDHRTGPSTDTQYF
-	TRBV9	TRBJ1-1	CASSPQDTYTEAFF
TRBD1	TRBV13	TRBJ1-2	CASSSFGQGAYYGYTF
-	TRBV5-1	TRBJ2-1	CASTPSGSAVNEQFF
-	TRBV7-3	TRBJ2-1	CASSLRSVSEQFF
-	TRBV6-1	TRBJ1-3	CASSEGLQFSGNTIYF
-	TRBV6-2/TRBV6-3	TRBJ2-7	CASSYSPGRAGSSGPYEQYF
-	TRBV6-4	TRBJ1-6	CASSDTLQGGSPLHF
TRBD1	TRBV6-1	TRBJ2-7	CASSVPTGQVGYEQYF
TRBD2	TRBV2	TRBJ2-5	CASSEWSSGGETQYF
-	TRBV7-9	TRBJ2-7	CASNRDTYYEQYF
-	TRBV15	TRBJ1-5	CATSGGVGGRQPQHF
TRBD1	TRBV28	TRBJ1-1	CASSSQSTGLTEAFF
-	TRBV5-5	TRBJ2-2	CASSALGSANTGELFF
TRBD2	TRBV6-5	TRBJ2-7	CASRRTSGGNEQYF
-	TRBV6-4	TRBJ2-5	CASSDSEAGYYQETQYF
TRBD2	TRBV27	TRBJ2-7	CASSYGGGLGSHSYEQYF
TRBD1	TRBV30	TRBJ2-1	CAWSVWGTENYNEQFF
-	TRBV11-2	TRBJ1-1	CASSPWTVNTEAFF
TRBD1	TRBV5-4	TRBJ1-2	CASSLETGTGVYGYTF
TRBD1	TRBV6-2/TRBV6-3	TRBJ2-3	CASSQTGQVTDTQYF
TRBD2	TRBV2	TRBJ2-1	CASSDQGGSYNEQFF
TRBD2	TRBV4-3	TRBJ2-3	CASSRGTSVDTDTQYF
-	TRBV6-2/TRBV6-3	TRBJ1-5	CASSWVGDQPQHF
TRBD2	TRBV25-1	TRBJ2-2	CASSRREPVGELFF
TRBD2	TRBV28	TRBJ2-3	CASSPSGGAKDTQYF
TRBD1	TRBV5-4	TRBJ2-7	CASSLRDRHSEQYF
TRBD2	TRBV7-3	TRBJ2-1	CASSLTSGAYNEQFF
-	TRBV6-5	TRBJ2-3	CASSYELSADTQYF
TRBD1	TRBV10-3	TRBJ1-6	CAISESRTGDNSPLHF
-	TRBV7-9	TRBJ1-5	CASSPQGNQPQHF